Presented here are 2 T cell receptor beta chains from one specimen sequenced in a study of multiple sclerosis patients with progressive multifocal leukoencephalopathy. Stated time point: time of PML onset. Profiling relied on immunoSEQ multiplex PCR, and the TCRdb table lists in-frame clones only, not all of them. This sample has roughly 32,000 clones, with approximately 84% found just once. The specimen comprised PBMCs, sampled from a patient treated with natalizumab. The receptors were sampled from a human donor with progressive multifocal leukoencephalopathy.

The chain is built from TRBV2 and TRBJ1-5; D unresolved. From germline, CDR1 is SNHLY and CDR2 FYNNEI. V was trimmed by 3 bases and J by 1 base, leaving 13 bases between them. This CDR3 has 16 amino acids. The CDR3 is CASSDLGIHSNQPQHF. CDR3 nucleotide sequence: TGTGCCAGCAGTGATCTAGGGATCCACAGCAATCAGCCCCAGCATTTT.

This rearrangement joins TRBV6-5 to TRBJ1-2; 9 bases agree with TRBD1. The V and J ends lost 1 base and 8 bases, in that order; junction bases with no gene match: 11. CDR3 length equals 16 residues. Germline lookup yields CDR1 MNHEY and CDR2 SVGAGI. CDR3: CASSYWSGQGLEGYTF. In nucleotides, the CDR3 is TGTGCCAGCAGTTACTGGTCGGGACAGGGACTGGAGGGCTACACCTTC.